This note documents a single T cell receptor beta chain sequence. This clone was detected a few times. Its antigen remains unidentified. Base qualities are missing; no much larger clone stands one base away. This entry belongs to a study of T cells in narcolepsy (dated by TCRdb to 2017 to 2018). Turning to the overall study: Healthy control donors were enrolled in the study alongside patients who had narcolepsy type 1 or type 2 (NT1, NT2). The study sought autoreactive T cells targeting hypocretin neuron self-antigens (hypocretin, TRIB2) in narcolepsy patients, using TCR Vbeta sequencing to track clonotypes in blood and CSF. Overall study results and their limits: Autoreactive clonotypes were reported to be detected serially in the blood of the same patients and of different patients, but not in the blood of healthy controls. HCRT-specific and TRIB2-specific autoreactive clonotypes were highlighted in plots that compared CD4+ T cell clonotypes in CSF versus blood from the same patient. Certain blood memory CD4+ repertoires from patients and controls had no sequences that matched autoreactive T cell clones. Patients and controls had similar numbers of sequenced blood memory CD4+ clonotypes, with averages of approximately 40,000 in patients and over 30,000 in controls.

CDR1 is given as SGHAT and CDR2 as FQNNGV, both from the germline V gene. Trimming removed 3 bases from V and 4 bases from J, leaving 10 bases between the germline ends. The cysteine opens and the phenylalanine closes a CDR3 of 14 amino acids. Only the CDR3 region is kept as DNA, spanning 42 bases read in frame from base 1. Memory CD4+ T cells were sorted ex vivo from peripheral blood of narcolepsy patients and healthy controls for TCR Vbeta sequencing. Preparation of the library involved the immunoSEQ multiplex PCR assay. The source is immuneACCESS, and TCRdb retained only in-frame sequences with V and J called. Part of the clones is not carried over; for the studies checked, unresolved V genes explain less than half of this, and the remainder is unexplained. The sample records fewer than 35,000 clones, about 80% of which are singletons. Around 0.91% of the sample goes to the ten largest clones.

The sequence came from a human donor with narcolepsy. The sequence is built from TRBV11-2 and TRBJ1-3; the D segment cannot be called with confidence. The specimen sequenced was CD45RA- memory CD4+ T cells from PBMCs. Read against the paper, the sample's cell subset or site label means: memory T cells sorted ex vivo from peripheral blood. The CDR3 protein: CASSFTNTGNTIYF. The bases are TGTGCCAGCAGCTTTACCAACACCGGAAACACCATATATTTT.